The 14 T cell receptor beta chains listed next were all sequenced from one sample in a study of blood T cell repertoires in COVID-19. Data came from immunoSEQ multiplex PCR; TCRdb stores just in-frame clones and leaves some out. The sample gives 400,000 to 500,000 clones, approximately 90% of which show up once; less than 1.5% is in the top ten. Sequencing was done on a sample of PBMCs or T cells enriched from blood (not recorded which). The receptors originated from a woman between 18 and 29 years old who had been exposed to COVID-19.

CDR3 DNA sequence: TGTGCCAGCAGTCTACAGGGGGGCACTGAAGCTTTCTTT. This codes for CASSLQGGTEAFF. This chain connects TRBV12-3 or TRBV12-4 to TRBJ1-1, with 8 bases fitting TRBD1. Losses at the gene ends were 5 bases for V and 4 bases for J; bases not matched to a gene: 3. This CDR3 region has 13 residues.

This clone was seen once. The rearrangement links TRBV5-1 to TRBJ1-2; 8 nucleotides agree with TRBD1. V shed 2 bases, J shed 4 bases, and the junction held 4 bases outside the gene matches. The V gene's germline CDR1 is SGHRS and CDR2 YFSETQ. The CDR3 has 14 amino acids. This CDR3 is CASSLGQGSYGYTF. DNA for the CDR3: TGCGCCAGCAGCTTAGGACAGGGCTCCTATGGCTACACCTTC. The entire variable domain, with the rest obtained from reference TRBV5-1 and TRBJ1-2, is as follows: KAGVTQTPRYLIKTRGQQVTLSCSPISGHRSVSWYQQTPGQGLQFLFEYFSETQRNKGNFPGRFSGRQFSNSRSEMNVSTLELGDSALYLCASSLGQGSYGYTFGSGTRLTVV.

This clone is a singleton in its sample. This chain uses TRBV3-1 (or the pseudogene TRBV3-2) with TRBJ1-4; D not certain. The CDR3 sequence is 15 residues long. Germline V gene lookup returns CDR1 LGHDT and CDR2 YNNKEL (reference sequence). Trimming removed 4 bases at V and 5 bases at J, with 14 bases between. CDR3 sequence: CASSPSGSRNEKLFF. In DNA, the CDR3 is TGTGCCAGCAGCCCCAGCGGGTCCCGAAATGAAAAACTGTTTTTT.

The CDR3 loop is CASSWGSIGSSGNTIYF. The CDR3 DNA is TGTGCCAGCAGCTGGGGTAGTATAGGGAGCTCTGGAAACACCATATATTTT. This rearrangement joins TRBV5-4 to TRBJ1-3; D ambiguous. The CDR3 consists of 17 residues. V was shortened by 3 bases and J by 0 bases, with 16 bases between the two germline ends. Looked up from germline, CDR1 is SGHNT and CDR2 is YYREEE (reference sequence).

The chain employs TRBV21-1 and TRBJ1-5; the table's D call TRBD1 went unverified against the DNA. TRBV21-1 is noted as a pseudogene. This CDR3 region has 14 residues. The CDR3 here is CASNQTGVNQPQHF. DNA for the CDR3: TGTGCCAGCAACCAGACAGGGGTCAATCAGCCCCAGCATTTT.

CDR3 sequence: CASISGTSGHNEQFF. The CDR3 nucleotides read TGTGCCAGTATATCCGGGACTAGCGGTCACAATGAGCAGTTCTTC. The rearrangement joins TRBV28 to TRBJ2-1, with 11 bases identical to TRBD2. CDR3 size: 15 residues. Germline assignment: CDR1 MDHEN and CDR2 SYDVKM. J gave up 5 bases and V 9 bases, and 9 bases lay outside the gene matches.

This chain links TRBV18 with TRBJ2-1, with 8 bases that match TRBD2. Germline loops: CDR1 KGHSH, CDR2 LQKENI. The V segment lost 4 bases and the J segment 12 bases; nucleotides outside the gene matches: 20. This CDR3 contains 17 residues. CDR3 coding DNA: TGTGCCAGCTCACGAATAGCGGGATCCCCAGAAAGGGGCGGGCAGTTCTTC. This gives the protein CASSRIAGSPERGGQFF.

V usage is TRBV12-3 or TRBV12-4 and J usage is TRBJ2-1; D uncertain. V lost 6 bases to trimming and J lost 6 bases, with 9 bases between them. This CDR3 spans 12 amino acids. In DNA form, the CDR3 reads TGTGCCAGCAGGCTAGACGGCAATGAGCAGTTCTTC. The encoded protein is CASRLDGNEQFF.

This chain connects TRBV28 to TRBJ1-2, with D perhaps TRBD1 (5 bases). Between the trimmed V and J ends, which lost 5 bases and 2 bases, there was a span of 9 bases. Germline assignment: CDR1 MDHEN and CDR2 SYDVKM. This CDR3 contains 13 residues. CDR3 sequence: CASSTTVNYGYTF. CDR3 nucleotides: TGTGCCAGCAGTACGACAGTCAACTATGGCTACACCTTC.

The chain has TRBV7-9 and TRBJ1-1; maybe TRBD1 (6 bases). V dropped 7 bases and J dropped 8 bases, with 14 bases sitting between them. There are 12 residues in the CDR3. Germline assignment: CDR1 SEHNR and CDR2 FQNEAQ (reference sequence). The CDR3 region has the DNA TGTGCCAGCACCATACCGGGACAAGAAGCTTTCTTT. Translation gives CASTIPGQEAFF.

V usage is TRBV11-2 and J usage is TRBJ2-6; TRBD2 aligns across 11 bases. CDR1 SGHAT and CDR2 FQNNGV come from the germline V gene. The CDR3 consists of 18 residues. V shed 1 base, J shed 4 bases, and the junction held 6 bases outside the gene matches. CDR3 coding DNA: TGTGCCAGCAGCTTAGTAATAGCGGGAGGGCCCGGGGCCAACGTCCTGACTTTC. Protein sequence: CASSLVIAGGPGANVLTF.

The chain employs TRBV4-3 and TRBJ1-2; no firm D call. The CDR3 is made up of 15 amino acids. Germline-derived CDR1 and CDR2 are LGHNA and YSLEER. Trimming pared 4 bases from V and 0 bases from J, leaving 12 bases between. CDR3 bases: TGCGCCAGCAGCCCTCGGGGAACCGCTAACTATGGCTACACCTTC. This gives the protein CASSPRGTANYGYTF.

V is TRBV6-6 and J is TRBJ1-2, with no clear D. This CDR3 region has 12 residues. In germline, CDR1 is MNHNY, CDR2 SVGAGI (reference sequence). V lost 7 bases and J 8 bases, leaving 14 bases between the germline ends. CDR3 residues: CASTKDGLGYTF. CDR3 nucleotide sequence: TGTGCCAGCACCAAGGACGGACTGGGCTACACCTTC.

The V gene is TRBV5-6, the J gene TRBJ2-1; 7 bases line up with TRBD2. CDR3 length equals 15 residues. CDR1 is SGHDT and CDR2 is YYEEEE in the germline V gene. Losses at the gene ends were 7 bases for V and 4 bases for J; bases not matched to a gene: 11. CDR3 residues: CASLRAGLQYNEQFF. CDR3 DNA: TGTGCCAGCCTGAGAGCGGGACTCCAATACAATGAGCAGTTCTTC.